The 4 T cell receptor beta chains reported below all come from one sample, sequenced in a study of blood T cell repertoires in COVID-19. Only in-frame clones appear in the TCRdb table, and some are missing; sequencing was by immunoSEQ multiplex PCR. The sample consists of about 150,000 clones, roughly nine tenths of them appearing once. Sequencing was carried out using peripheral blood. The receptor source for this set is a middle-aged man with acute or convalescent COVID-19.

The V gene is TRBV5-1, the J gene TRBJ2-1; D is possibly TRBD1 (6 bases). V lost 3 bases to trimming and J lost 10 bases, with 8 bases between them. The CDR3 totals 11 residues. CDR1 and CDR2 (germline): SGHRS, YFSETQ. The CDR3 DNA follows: TGCGCCAGCAGCTCTCAGGGGGAGCAGTTCTTC. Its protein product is CASSSQGEQFF.

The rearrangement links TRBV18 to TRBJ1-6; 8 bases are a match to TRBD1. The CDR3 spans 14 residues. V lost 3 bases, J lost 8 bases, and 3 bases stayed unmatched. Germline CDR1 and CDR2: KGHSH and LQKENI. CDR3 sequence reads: CASSPQGADSPLHF. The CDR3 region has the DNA TGTGCCAGCTCACCGCAGGGGGCAGATTCACCCCTCCACTTT.

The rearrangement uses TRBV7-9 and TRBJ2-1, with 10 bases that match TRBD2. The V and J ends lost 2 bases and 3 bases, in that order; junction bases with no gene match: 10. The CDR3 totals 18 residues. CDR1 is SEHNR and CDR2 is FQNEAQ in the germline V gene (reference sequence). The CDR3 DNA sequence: TGTGCCAGCAGCTTACCGCCGAGACTAGCGGGCCGCTACAATGAGCAGTTCTTC. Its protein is CASSLPPRLAGRYNEQFF.

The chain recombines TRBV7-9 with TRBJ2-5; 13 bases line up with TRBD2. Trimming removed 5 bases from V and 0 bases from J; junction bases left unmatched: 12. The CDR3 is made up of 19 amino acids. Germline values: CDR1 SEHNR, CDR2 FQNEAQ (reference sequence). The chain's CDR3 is CASSRGGTSGARYQETQYF. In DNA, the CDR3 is TGTGCCAGCAGCCGTGGAGGGACTAGCGGGGCAAGGTACCAAGAGACCCAGTACTTC.